A single sample is the source of the 23 T cell receptor beta chains below, sequenced in a study of blood T cell repertoires in COVID-19. Some clones are missing from TCRdb's copy, which holds only in-frame ones; the method was immunoSEQ multiplex PCR. The sample records 70,000 to 75,000 clones, around 80% being singletons. The sequencing input was peripheral blood. These receptors were obtained from a man in his sixties with active or convalescent COVID-19.

V and J are TRBV27 and TRBJ1-6; D ambiguous. Germline loops: CDR1 MNHEY, CDR2 SMNVEV (reference sequence). Trimming removed 2 bases at V and 8 bases at J, with 10 bases between. This CDR3 contains 14 residues. As DNA, the CDR3 is TGTGCCAGCAGTTTACTACCCGGGGATTCACCCCTCCACTTT. Translation: CASSLLPGDSPLHF.

A single count supports this clone. The chain employs TRBV2 and TRBJ1-5, with 10 bases that match TRBD1. This CDR3 spans 14 amino acids. Germline-derived CDR1 and CDR2 are SNHLY and FYNNEI. V shed 6 bases and J 6 bases; nucleotides not matched to a gene: 5. The CDR3, as DNA: TGTGCCAGCAGCGGGACAGGGGAAACTCAGCCCCAGCATTTT. This codes for CASSGTGETQPQHF. The full variable domain, in which reference TRBV2 and TRBJ1-5 provide the parts outside the CDR3, is EPEVTQTPSHQVTQMGQEVILRCVPISNHLYFYWYRQILGQKVEFLVSFYNNEISEKSEIFDDQFSVERPDGSNFTLKIRSTKLEDSAMYFCASSGTGETQPQHFGDGTRLSIL.

This clone appeared a few times. The chain combines TRBV5-5 with TRBJ1-2; 8 bases map to TRBD1. CDR1 SGHKS and CDR2 YYEKEE come from the germline V gene (reference sequence). V was clipped by 4 bases and J by 4 bases; unmatched bases: 9. This CDR3 region has 15 residues. CDR3 sequence: CASSPDRAEVYGYTF. The CDR3 DNA sequence: TGTGCCAGCAGCCCGGACAGGGCGGAAGTCTATGGCTACACCTTC.

The J gene is TRBJ2-2, the V gene TRBV21-1; no DNA check was done on the table's D call, TRBD1. TRBV21-1 counts as a pseudogene. CDR3 length equals 16 residues. CDR3 residues: CASSKGTAANTGELFF. CDR3 nucleotide sequence: TGTGCCAGCAGCAAAGGGACAGCCGCGAACACCGGGGAGCTGTTTTTT.

CDR3 nucleotides: TGTGCCAGCAGCGAGAGAGATAGCAATCAGCCCCAGCATTTT. This sequence encodes CASSERDSNQPQHF. The V gene is TRBV9, the J gene TRBJ1-5, with D uncertain. V was shortened by 3 bases and J by 0 bases, with 7 bases between the two germline ends. Germline CDR1 SGDLS, CDR2 YYNGEE. CDR3 length equals 14 residues.

This rearrangement joins TRBV7-2 to TRBJ1-2; 7 bases match TRBD1. Germline V CDR1 and CDR2: SGHTA, FQGNSA. V dropped 5 bases and J dropped 7; count of bases not matched to a gene: 10. The CDR3 runs 14 residues. Here the CDR3 DNA reads TGTGCCAGCAGCACCCCCCTCGGGACAGCTGGCTACACCTTC. Protein sequence: CASSTPLGTAGYTF.

The genes are TRBV5-1 and TRBJ1-1, with no clear D. Trimming removed 0 bases at V and 0 bases at J, with 9 bases between. The CDR3 consists of 15 residues. The germline V gene has CDR1 SGHRS and CDR2 YFSETQ. DNA of the CDR3: TGCGCCAGCAGCTTGGGGAGACTTATGAACACTGAAGCTTTCTTT. Protein: CASSLGRLMNTEAFF.

The chain joins TRBV13 to TRBJ1-4, with D possibly TRBD1 on 6 matching bases. CDR1 is PRHDT, CDR2 FYEKMQ, per germline (reference sequence). V lost 5 bases, J lost 0 bases, and 10 bases lay in between. The CDR3 runs 15 residues. DNA for the CDR3: TGTGCCAGCAGCGCCGGACAGACAACTAATGAAAAACTGTTTTTT. Translation: CASSAGQTTNEKLFF.

The CDR3: CASSFLAGTTGYTF. CDR3 in DNA: TGTGCCAGCAGCTTTCTGGCAGGGACAACTGGCTACACCTTC. The rearrangement joins TRBV5-6 to TRBJ1-2, with D perhaps matching TRBD1 (6 bases). The CDR3 length is 14 residues. V was trimmed by 2 bases and J by 7 bases, leaving 15 bases between them. CDR1 is SGHDT, CDR2 YYEEEE, per germline.

The rearrangement links TRBV3-1 (or the pseudogene TRBV3-2) to TRBJ2-3, with 13 bases lining up with TRBD2. Trimming at V came to 0 bases and at J to 6 bases, leaving 12 bases not matched to a gene. Germline lookup yields CDR1 LGHDT and CDR2 YNNKEL (reference sequence). The CDR3 totals 19 residues. The CDR3 is CASSQDPFTSGGADDTQYF. The CDR3 region has the DNA TGTGCCAGCAGCCAAGACCCTTTCACTAGCGGGGGGGCCGATGATACGCAGTATTTT.

This chain connects TRBV29-1 to TRBJ1-4, with 8 bases matching TRBD1. Germline CDR1 and CDR2: SQVTM and ANQGSEA. This CDR3 is 13 amino acids long. The ends lost 6 bases at V and 3 bases at J; junction bases unmatched: 3. CDR3 residues: CSVQGAANEKLFF. The CDR3 coding sequence is TGCAGCGTCCAGGGGGCGGCTAATGAAAAACTGTTTTTT.

The rearrangement links TRBV7-2 to TRBJ2-7; D is unclear. V lost 4 bases to trimming and J lost 0 bases, with 10 bases between them. The germline V gene has CDR1 SGHTA and CDR2 FQGNSA. The CDR3 is made up of 14 amino acids. The CDR3 reads CASSSGPGSYEQYF. In nucleotides, the CDR3 is TGTGCCAGCAGCTCAGGTCCCGGCTCCTACGAGCAGTACTTC.

This clone was found a few times. The chain is built from TRBV3-1 (or the pseudogene TRBV3-2) and TRBJ1-6; no clear D gene. CDR3 length: 12 residues. V was clipped by 2 bases and J by 9 bases, with 5 bases between them. Per germline, CDR1 LGHDT and CDR2 YNNKEL (reference sequence). CDR3 amino acids: CASSQSFSPLHF. CDR3 DNA: TGTGCCAGCAGCCAATCCTTTTCACCCCTCCACTTT.

DNA of the CDR3: TGTGCCAGCAGTAACATTCAAGGGGACGAGCAGTACTTC. This codes for CASSNIQGDEQYF. The J gene is TRBJ2-7, the V gene TRBV28; weak D call: TRBD1 (5 bases). Per the germline V gene, CDR1 is MDHEN and CDR2 is SYDVKM. The V and J ends lost 5 bases and 5 bases respectively, with 13 bases between them. This CDR3 spans 13 amino acids.

The chain carries TRBV28 and TRBJ1-5; D is uncertain. Germline V CDR1 and CDR2: MDHEN, SYDVKM. The V gene lost 5 bases and the J gene lost 1 base, with 12 bases spanning the gap. This CDR3 has 15 residues. In nucleotides, the CDR3 is TGTGCCAGCAGTCCTAGTCTTATGAGCAATCAGCCCCAGCATTTT. Protein sequence: CASSPSLMSNQPQHF.

This clone appeared a single time. This chain connects TRBV5-1 to TRBJ2-7, with TRBD1 identical over 9 bases. In germline, CDR1 is SGHRS, CDR2 YFSETQ. Trimming at V came to 2 bases and at J to 4 bases, leaving 7 bases not matched to a gene. The CDR3 extends over 15 amino acids. CDR3 coding DNA: TGCGCCAGCAGCTTAATAACCGGGACAGGGTACGAGCAGTACTTC. Translated, it gives CASSLITGTGYEQYF.

The chain joins TRBV30 to TRBJ2-3, with TRBD2 matching over 10 bases. V lost 2 bases, J lost 0 bases, and 5 bases stayed unmatched. The CDR3 consists of 16 residues. Germline CDR1 GTSNPN, CDR2 SVGIG (reference sequence). CDR3 sequence (DNA): TGTGCCTGGAGTAGGAGCGGGGGGGCAAGCACAGATACGCAGTATTTT. Its translation is CAWSRSGGASTDTQYF. The full variable domain, with the rest looked up from reference TRBV30 and TRBJ2-3, is SQTIHQWPATLVQPVGSPLSLECTVEGTSNPNLYWYRQAAGRGLQLLFYSVGIGQISSEVPQNLSASRPQDRQFILSSKKLLLSDSGFYLCAWSRSGGASTDTQYFGPGTRLTVL.

This chain uses TRBV24-1 with TRBJ1-5, with D perhaps matching TRBD1 (6 bases). Germline CDR1 is KGHDR and CDR2 is SFDVKD. This CDR3 has 15 amino acids. V shed 6 bases and J shed 0 bases, with 11 bases lying between them. Written as DNA, the CDR3 is TGTGCCACCAGTACAGGGTCTGGTAGCAATCAGCCCCAGCATTTT. It codes for CATSTGSGSNQPQHF.

The chain links TRBV19 to TRBJ2-5; the D gene is possibly TRBD2 (6 bases). The V end lost 6 bases, the J end lost 4 bases, and 24 bases lay between the germline ends. The germline V gene has CDR1 LNHDA and CDR2 SQIVND (reference sequence). This CDR3 has 17 residues. The CDR3 protein is CASRSGHGSPNGETQYF. Here the CDR3 DNA reads TGTGCCAGTAGAAGCGGGCACGGATCACCAAATGGAGAGACCCAGTACTTC.

The V gene is TRBV7-3, the J gene TRBJ2-5, with a weak D call TRBD1 (6 bases). The germline gives CDR1 SGHTA, CDR2 FQGTGA. The CDR3 sequence is 14 residues long. The V end was cut by 5 bases, the J end by 4 bases, with 14 bases between. CDR3 sequence (DNA): TGTGCCAGCAGCGCCAACAGGGCGGGAGAGACCCAGTACTTC. Translated, it gives CASSANRAGETQYF.

This clone appeared a single time. The chain carries TRBV19 and TRBJ1-5; maybe TRBD1 (5 bases). Trimming took off 2 bases at V and 2 bases at J, with 10 bases between the two ends. Germline CDR1 reads LNHDA; CDR2 reads SQIVND (reference sequence). The CDR3 has 15 amino acids. The CDR3 nucleotides are TGTGCCAGTAGTATAAAGGGGTCGGGCAATCAGCCCCAGCATTTT. This codes for CASSIKGSGNQPQHF.

The J gene is TRBJ1-1, the V gene TRBV19; D perhaps matches TRBD1 (5 bases). The V end lost 7 bases, the J end lost 4 bases, and 16 bases lay between the germline ends. Germline lookup yields CDR1 LNHDA and CDR2 SQIVND (reference sequence). This CDR3 is built from 14 residues. The CDR3 DNA is TGTGCCAGTACTTGGGGACGGGGGGGCACTGAAGCTTTCTTT. Protein product: CASTWGRGGTEAFF.

This rearrangement joins TRBV20-1 to TRBJ1-2, with 10 bases fitting TRBD1. Trimming at V came to 3 bases and at J to 7 bases, leaving 14 bases not matched to a gene. Looked up from germline, CDR1 is DFQATT and CDR2 is SNEGSKA (reference sequence). The CDR3 covers 16 residues. CDR3 sequence reads: CSASRGTGVGIGGYTF. Here the CDR3 DNA reads TGCAGTGCTAGTCGCGGGACAGGGGTGGGTATCGGTGGCTACACCTTC.